The entry below gives a single TCR beta chain sequence along with its context. Its cognate antigen has yet to be identified. The sample holds no much larger clone one base away, and base qualities are not on file. The immunoSEQ Assay, a bias-controlled multiplex PCR, was used to amplify TCRbeta CDR3 regions from genomic DNA. The paper's processing steps were these. The number of nucleated cells in each sample was estimated from the amplification of reference gene primers within the assay. Sequence reads were collapsed and filtered to measure the absolute abundance of every unique TCRbeta CDR3 rearrangement. For each sample, productive Simpson clonality was calculated as the square root of Simpson's diversity index across productive rearrangements. What TCRdb holds here is the immuneACCESS table cut down to in-frame rearrangements. Part of the clones is not present; checked against another copy, under half of the missing clones reflect an unresolved V gene, and the others are unexplained. V, J and clone size are taken as reported in that table, and D and trimming were inferred from the DNA itself. The sample profile shows roughly 200,000 clones; roughly 85% of them were found once. About 4% of the sample belongs to the ten largest clones.

Participants in the prospective study were enrolled through a virtual design, were aged roughly 18 to 100 years, and lived in approximately 24 United States geographic areas. In the prospective study, cohorts were assigned on the basis of participant-reported clinical history obtained from a screening survey and a study questionnaire. In the prospective study, whole blood, serum and a nasopharyngeal or oropharyngeal swab were collected from each participant by mobile phlebotomists. Over an approximately 2-month period, participants in the prospective study had the option of providing additional blood draws and questionnaires. Prospective study blood samples were shipped either frozen or at room temperature before DNA extraction. The sample originates from a study of blood T cell repertoires in COVID-19 (dated by TCRdb to about 2020). A note on the overall study: Samples from collaborators originated in the United States, Italy and Spain and spanned both the acute and convalescent phases of COVID-19. The prospective study material was composed of cDNA or gDNA derived from T cells, B-cell-depleted T cells, or PBMCs. Deeply sampled blood TCRbeta repertoires from subjects exposed to, actively infected with, or recovered from COVID-19 were included in the dataset. The repertoires were released in a freely available public database intended as a resource for research on the immune response to SARS-CoV-2. Samples came from the ongoing ImmuneRACE study (first 160 participants) plus 1,254 subjects from 6 global collaborators. A de-identified subject ID, COVID-19 status, age in years and sex were almost always included in the sample metadata. Where available, HLA class I and class II types were obtained from metadata supplied by the sample provider rather than from assay-based typing. The study at large found these results: The quantity of clinical and demographic metadata differed by source and by participant and was supplied without curation.

From its cysteine to its phenylalanine, the CDR3 spans 12 amino acids. Here the CDR3 DNA is all that survives: 36 bases in frame from base 1. CDR1 is given as SEHNR and CDR2 as FQNEAQ, both from the germline V gene (reference sequence). V lost 3 bases and J lost 10 bases; the stretch between them is 12 bases long. The chain couples TRBV7-9 to TRBJ1-1; TRBD1 might be the D gene, on 5 matching bases. The TCR originated in a woman aged 35 to 49 with acute COVID-19. The specimen was PBMCs or T cells enriched from blood (not recorded which). The DNA reads TGTGCCAGCAGCTTGAATCAGGGAGGAGCTTTCTTT. The resulting protein is CASSLNQGGAFF.